These 18 T cell receptor beta chains were sequenced from one sample in a study of T-cell reconstitution after alpha-beta-depleted transplantation in children. Preparing the TCRbeta library involved the use of unique molecular identifiers. TCRdb reanalysed the PCR reads using MiXCR and keeps one entry per CDR3 protein. The sample has roughly 500,000 distinct CDR3 sequences, roughly a tenth seen once. The sample in question was PBMCs, obtained before TCRalphabeta/CD19-depleted stem cell transplant. The receptor set was obtained from a child younger than 10 with inherited bone marrow failure, due to receive a stem cell transplant.

This clonotype was counted at least ten times. The V gene is TRBV12-3 or TRBV12-4, the J gene TRBJ2-7; D gene ambiguous. The V end lost 5 bases, the J end lost 11 bases, and 16 bases lay between the germline ends. This CDR3 is built from 12 residues. Here the CDR3 reads CASSPGDPRKYF. In nucleotides, the CDR3 is TGTGCCAGCAGTCCAGGAGACCCGAGGAAGTACTTC.

This clonotype appeared many times. The chain recombines TRBV29-1 with TRBJ2-3; tentatively, D is TRBD2 (6 bases). The CDR3 length is 14 residues. Germline V gives CDR1 SQVTM, CDR2 ANQGSEA. V shed 3 bases and J shed 1 base, with 11 bases lying between them. This chain's CDR3 is CSVDGGTRTDTQYF. The CDR3 DNA is TGCAGCGTTGATGGCGGGACTCGCACAGATACGCAGTATTTT.

This clonotype has at least ten counts. The chain joins TRBV4-1 to TRBJ2-3, with D unclear. CDR1 is MGHRA and CDR2 is YSYEKL in the germline V gene. CDR3 size: 15 residues. V was trimmed by 4 bases and J by 6 bases, leaving 17 bases between them. The CDR3 bases are TGCGCCAGCAGCCCCCAAATCGTCACGAGGGATACGCAGTATTTT. Its translation: CASSPQIVTRDTQYF.

Ten or more counts support this clonotype. The V gene is TRBV21-1, the J gene TRBJ2-2. TRBV21-1 is marked as a pseudogene. CDR3 length: 15 amino acids. Written as DNA, the CDR3 is TGTGCCAGAGAAGGTTCTTGGGAGAACACCGGGGAGCTGTTTTTT. This codes for CAREGSWENTGELFF.

This clonotype was counted many times. The V gene is TRBV4-3, the J gene TRBJ2-5; TRBD1 agrees at 7 bases. After removal of 0 bases from V and 7 bases from J, the junction contained 8 bases not matched to a gene. The CDR3 is 15 amino acids. Germline V gives CDR1 LGHNA, CDR2 YSLEER. The DNA of the CDR3 is TGCGCCAGCAGCCAAGAGGCTGCCGCAGGGGGGACCCAGTACTTC. As protein: CASSQEAAAGGTQYF.

The sample holds many counts of this clonotype. This chain links TRBV7-2 with TRBJ1-4; weak D call: TRBD1 (5 bases). Germline loops: CDR1 SGHTA, CDR2 FQGNSA. Trimming removed 4 bases at V and 7 bases at J, with 16 bases between. CDR3 length: 15 amino acids. The CDR3 nucleotides read TGTGCCAGCAGCTCCCCGGGCAGGGAGGGTGAAAAACTGTTTTTT. Translating it yields CASSSPGREGEKLFF.

This clonotype was found many times. The rearrangement uses TRBV7-9 and TRBJ1-2; maybe TRBD1 (5 bases). Trimming cost V 5 bases and J 5 bases, with 15 bases left between them. Germline lookup yields CDR1 SEHNR and CDR2 FQNEAQ (reference sequence). The CDR3 consists of 14 residues. This chain's CDR3 is CASSPNGGAYGYTF. CDR3 sequence (DNA): TGTGCCAGCAGCCCTAACGGTGGGGCATATGGCTACACCTTC.

V is TRBV19 and J is TRBJ2-1, with 10 nucleotides matching TRBD2. This CDR3 contains 15 residues. CDR1 and CDR2 (germline): LNHDA, SQIVND (reference sequence). After removal of 3 bases from V and 4 bases from J, the junction contained 3 bases not matched to a gene. For the CDR3, the DNA is TGTGCCAGTAGTATGAGGACTAGCGGATACAATGAGCAGTTCTTC. Translation: CASSMRTSGYNEQFF.

This clonotype was detected a few times. The chain employs TRBV7-6 and TRBJ2-4; perhaps TRBD2 as D (5 bases). Germline-derived CDR1 and CDR2 are SGHVS and FNYEAQ. The CDR3 runs to 14 residues. V was cut by 3 bases and J by 9 bases, with 15 bases left in between. The CDR3 bases are TGTGCCAGCAGCTTTTACGAGGGTGAGAGCATTCAGTACTTC. This sequence encodes CASSFYEGESIQYF.

This clonotype was counted many times. This rearrangement joins TRBV10-2 to TRBJ2-7; possibly TRBD1 for D (5 bases). The CDR3 spans 14 residues. V was cut by 2 bases and J by 0 bases, with 8 bases left in between. CDR1 and CDR2 (germline): WSHSY, SAAADI. The CDR3 nucleotides read TGCGCCAGCAGTGAGATCAGGGCCTCCTACGAGCAGTACTTC. Residues: CASSEIRASYEQYF.

This clonotype was recorded a few times. V gene TRBV6-5 combines with J gene TRBJ2-1; TRBD2 aligns across 8 bases. CDR3 length: 15 amino acids. The germline V gene encodes CDR1 MNHEY and CDR2 SVGAGI. Trimming cost V 0 bases and J 7 bases; bases outside gene matches: 5. CDR3 sequence (DNA): TGTGCCAGCAGTTACTCTCGGGAGGGATCGAATGAGCAGTTCTTC. Protein product: CASSYSREGSNEQFF.

The genes are TRBV5-1 and TRBJ2-3, with D perhaps matching TRBD1 or TRBD2 (5 bases each). Trimming shortened V by 4 bases and J by 0 bases, and 15 bases separated the two germline ends. The CDR3 totals 16 residues. Germline CDR1 reads SGHRS; CDR2 reads YFSETQ. This CDR3 reads CASSPIGAGSTDTQYF. DNA for the CDR3: TGCGCCAGCAGCCCCATCGGGGCAGGGAGCACAGATACGCAGTATTTT. Complete variable domain (other parts from reference TRBV5-1 and TRBJ2-3): KAGVTQTPRYLIKTRGQQVTLSCSPISGHRSVSWYQQTPGQGLQFLFEYFSETQRNKGNFPGRFSGRQFSNSRSEMNVSTLELGDSALYLCASSPIGAGSTDTQYFGPGTRLTVL.

The chain joins TRBV9 to TRBJ1-3; no firm D call. Germline values: CDR1 SGDLS, CDR2 YYNGEE. The CDR3 spans 13 residues. V was cut by 0 bases and J by 1 base, with 2 bases left in between. DNA for the CDR3: TGTGCCAGCAGCGTAGGGTCTGGAAACACCATATATTTT. It codes for CASSVGSGNTIYF.

This clonotype was counted ten times or more. This rearrangement joins TRBV7-9 to TRBJ2-7; 12 nucleotides line up with TRBD2. The CDR3 has 18 residues. V lost 3 bases, J lost 4 bases, and 13 bases stayed unmatched. Per germline, CDR1 SEHNR and CDR2 FQNEAQ (reference sequence). CDR3 coding DNA: TGTGCCAGCAGCTTTCGGCTAGCGGGAGGGTCATTCGGTTACGAGCAGTACTTC. Translation gives CASSFRLAGGSFGYEQYF.

This clonotype was seen ten or more times. The chain recombines TRBV9 with TRBJ2-1; D remains unclear. The CDR3 loop spans 13 amino acids. The ends were cut back, 0 bases at V and 7 bases at J, with 8 bases in the middle. The germline CDR1 and CDR2 sequences are SGDLS and YYNGEE. The CDR3, as DNA: TGTGCCAGCAGCGTAGGGTACGTGAATGAGCAGTTCTTC. Translated, it gives CASSVGYVNEQFF.

At least ten counts were recorded for this clonotype. J is TRBJ2-3 and V is TRBV5-5; 9 bases are a match to TRBD2. Germline assignment: CDR1 SGHKS and CDR2 YYEKEE (reference sequence). The CDR3 is made up of 15 amino acids. V trimming: 2 bases; J trimming: 5 bases; junction bases outside the gene matches: 6. The CDR3 loop reads CASSFGGGRVDTQYF. The CDR3 nucleotides read TGTGCCAGCAGCTTTGGCGGCGGGAGGGTAGATACGCAGTATTTT.

This clonotype was counted many times. The V and J genes are TRBV28 and TRBJ2-1, with 9 bases aligning to TRBD2. In germline, CDR1 is MDHEN, CDR2 SYDVKM. Unmatched junction bases numbered 2, after V lost 8 bases and J lost 6 bases. This CDR3 comprises 12 residues. CDR3 bases: TGTGCCAGCGGGACTAGCCCCAATGAGCAGTTCTTC. As protein: CASGTSPNEQFF.

In this sample, this clonotype turned up many times. The chain has TRBV12-3 or TRBV12-4 and TRBJ2-2, with TRBD1 matching over 7 bases. Trimming at V came to 7 bases and at J to 7 bases, leaving 6 bases not matched to a gene. The CDR3 contains 13 residues. CDR3 residues: CASNNQGDGELFF. CDR3 in DNA: TGTGCCAGCAACAATCAGGGGGACGGGGAGCTGTTTTTT.